Listed below are T cell receptor beta chains from one sample, sequenced in a study of cytomegalovirus exposure and HLA in healthy donors. The assay was immunoSEQ multiplex PCR, and TCRdb's table has in-frame clones only and misses some. The data show about 110,000 clones, roughly 80% seen once. The sequencing sample was made of PBMCs. Every receptor here comes from a man aged 45-65 years in good health and CMV-seronegative. CDR3s include the opening cysteine and the closing phenylalanine or tryptophan. D genes are given only for firm matches. Size is omitted from some rows. Given values are once, few, many or a class for expanded clones.

d_call	j_call	clone_size	v_call	cdr3_nt	cdr3_aa
-	TRBJ1-3	-	TRBV6-5	TGTGCCAGCAGTCGTGGAGCCTTGTCAGACACCATATATTTT	CASSRGALSDTIYF
-	TRBJ1-2	once	TRBV5-1	TGCGCCAGCAGCAACAGTATAGCTAACTATGGCTACACCTTC	CASSNSIANYGYTF
TRBD1	TRBJ2-3	once	TRBV12-5	TGTGCTAGTAGTCCCGACAGGGCTAGCACAGATACGCAGTATTTT	CASSPDRASTDTQYF
TRBD2	TRBJ2-3	-	TRBV7-3	TGTGCCAGCAGCGAAAGGCGGGGGGGACCCACAGATACGCAGTATTTT	CASSERRGGPTDTQYF
TRBD1	TRBJ2-3	-	TRBV2	TGTGCCAGCTGGGACAGGGGGCGGTCAGATACGCAGTATTTT	CASWDRGRSDTQYF
-	TRBJ2-5	-	TRBV18	TGTGCCAGCTCCCAGACCAGGGAGACCCAGTACTTC	CASSQTRETQYF
-	TRBJ1-2	-	TRBV30	TGTGCCTGGACCCTACAGTCAGACTATGGCTACACCTTC	CAWTLQSDYGYTF
TRBD1	TRBJ2-5	-	TRBV19	TGTGCCAGTAGTGGACAGGGTGTCTTGGGGGAGACCCAGTACTTC	CASSGQGVLGETQYF
TRBD1	TRBJ2-2	few	TRBV2	TGTGCCAGCAGTGAGCGGACAGGGTATGACACCGGGGAGCTGTTTTTT	CASSERTGYDTGELFF
TRBD1	TRBJ2-1	-	TRBV19	TGTGCCAGTAGTAACCCGGACAGGGAGAATGAGCAGTTCTTC	CASSNPDRENEQFF